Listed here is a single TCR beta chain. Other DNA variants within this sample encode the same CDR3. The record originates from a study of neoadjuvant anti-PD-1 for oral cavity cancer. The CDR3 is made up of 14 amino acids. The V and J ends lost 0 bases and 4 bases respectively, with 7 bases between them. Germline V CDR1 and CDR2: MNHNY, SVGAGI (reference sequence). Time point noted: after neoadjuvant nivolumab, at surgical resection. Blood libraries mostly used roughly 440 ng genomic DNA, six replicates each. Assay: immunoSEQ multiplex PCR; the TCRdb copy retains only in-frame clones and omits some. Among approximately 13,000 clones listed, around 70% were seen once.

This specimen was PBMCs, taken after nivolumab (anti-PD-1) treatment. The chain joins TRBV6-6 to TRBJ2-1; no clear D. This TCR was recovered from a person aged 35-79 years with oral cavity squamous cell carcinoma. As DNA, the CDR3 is TGTGCCAGCAGTTACTCGAGAGTTTACAATGAGCAGTTCTTC. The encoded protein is CASSYSRVYNEQFF.